The 2 T cell receptor beta chains in this list originate from one sample, sequenced in a study of OX40 agonist ivuxolimab in advanced cancers. Clones were read by immunoSEQ multiplex PCR, and TCRdb kept only the in-frame ones, dropping some. This sample has 45,000 to 55,000 clones; more than 80% occur once, and the top ten carry approximately 1.2%. The source was CD4+ or CD8+ T cells sorted from blood, collected in a trial of the OX40 agonist ivuxolimab. The receptors were gathered from an adult with an advanced solid tumor such as melanoma, head and neck, liver or kidney cancer.

The V and J genes are TRBV12-5 and TRBJ2-5, with 8 bases lining up with TRBD2. The CDR3 has 14 residues. The germline gives CDR1 LGHNT, CDR2 FRNRAP. V trimming: 5 bases; J trimming: 5 bases; junction bases outside the gene matches: 7. CDR3 residues: CASGKRAGVETQYF. Written as DNA, the CDR3 is TGTGCTAGTGGTAAACGAGCGGGGGTGGAGACCCAGTACTTC. Supplemented by reference TRBV12-5 and TRBJ2-5, the full variable domain reads DARVTQTPRHKVTEMGQEVTMRCQPILGHNTVFWYRQTMMQGLELLAYFRNRAPLDDSGMPKDRFSAEMPDATLATLKIQPSEPRDSAVYFCASGKRAGVETQYFGPGTRLLVL.

The chain carries TRBV29-1 and TRBJ2-3; 11 positions agree with TRBD1. Germline-derived CDR1 and CDR2 are SQVTM and ANQGSEA. V dropped 7 bases and J dropped 4; count of bases not matched to a gene: 13. This CDR3 has 16 residues. In DNA form, the CDR3 reads TGCAGCGGGGGACAGGGGGTCACTCGATCCCCAGATACGCAGTATTTT. Encoded protein: CSGGQGVTRSPDTQYF.